This is a list of T cell receptor beta chains from one sample in a study of CD8 T cells in ankylosing spondylitis. TCRdb fed the 5' RACE reads into MiXCR, producing one record per CDR3 protein. The repertoire holds approximately 350,000 distinct CDR3 sequences, with roughly 20% as singletons. Sequenced material: blood, either unsorted or a sorted T cell fraction (not recorded which). These receptors originate from a male donor with ankylosing spondylitis or in good health (not recorded which). Each CDR3 is given with its conserved first and last residue. D genes are given only for firm matches. A row's size may be missing; if present it is once, few, many or a size class.

13	TRBV5-1	TRBJ2-1	many	TRBD1	TGCGCCAGCAGCTACGGGACAGGTAATGAGCAGTTCTTC	CASSYGTGNEQFF
13	TRBV7-9	TRBJ2-1	.	TRBD2	TGTGCCAGCCATAGCGGGGGATACAATGAGCAGTTCTTC	CASHSGGYNEQFF
14	TRBV5-1	TRBJ1-1	.	.	TGCGCCAGCAGCTTGGTTGGGGAAATCACTGAAGCTTTCTTT	CASSLVGEITEAFF
15	TRBV6-1	TRBJ2-7	.	TRBD1	TGTGCCAGCAGTCTCCGGGACAGGGGAGGGTACGAGCAGTACTTC	CASSLRDRGGYEQYF
16	TRBV6-4	TRBJ2-2	few	TRBD2	TGTGCCAGCAGTGACGGACTAGCGGGGAACACCGGGGAGCTGTTTTTT	CASSDGLAGNTGELFF
14	TRBV29-1	TRBJ2-1	many	.	TGCAGCGTTGAACGGGGGTTTGGCTACAATGAGCAGTTCTTC	CSVERGFGYNEQFF
12	TRBV30	TRBJ1-1	few	.	TGTGCCTGGAGTTTCGGGAACACTGAAGCTTTCTTT	CAWSFGNTEAFF
17	TRBV9	TRBJ1-6	few	.	TGTGCCAGCAGCTTGAGAGGGGCGAGCTCCTATAATTCACCCCTCCACTTT	CASSLRGASSYNSPLHF
15	TRBV12-3/TRBV12-4	TRBJ2-5	few	TRBD1	TGTGCCAGCAGTCCGACAGGGGAGGTCAGGGAGACCCAGTACTTC	CASSPTGEVRETQYF
17	TRBV2	TRBJ2-3	.	.	TGTGCCAGCAGTGCCCGGACCATACAGACCAGCACAGATACGCAGTATTTT	CASSARTIQTSTDTQYF
16	TRBV4-1	TRBJ2-3	.	TRBD1	TGCGCCAGCAGCCAAGACAGGACAGGACCAACAGATACGCAGTATTTT	CASSQDRTGPTDTQYF
11	TRBV2	TRBJ2-1	.	.	TGTGCCCTACAGGGAGTCAATGAGCAGTTCTTC	CALQGVNEQFF
13	TRBV6-1	TRBJ2-2	.	.	TGTGCCAGCAGTGAAGCGGACACCGGGGAGCTGTTTTTT	CASSEADTGELFF
14	TRBV30	TRBJ2-1	few	TRBD2	TGTGCCTGGAATGAGCGGGGATCCTACAATGAGCAGTTCTTC	CAWNERGSYNEQFF
14	TRBV29-1	TRBJ2-3	few	.	TGCAGCGTTGAAGGGGCCCATTCCGGAGATACGCAGTATTTT	CSVEGAHSGDTQYF
14	TRBV3-1	TRBJ2-2	.	.	TGTGCCAGCAGCCAAGAGTTAGCGCCCGGGGAGCTGTTTTTT	CASSQELAPGELFF
13	TRBV10-1	TRBJ2-7	few	.	TGCGCCAGCAGTGAGTCGGGCCCCTACGAGCAGTACTTC	CASSESGPYEQYF
16	TRBV7-3	TRBJ2-6	once	TRBD2	TGTGCCAGCAGCTTAGGGGCGGGGGCTGGGGCCAACGTCCTGACTTTC	CASSLGAGAGANVLTF
15	TRBV11-2	TRBJ2-5	.	.	TGTGCCAGCAGCTTACAGACACAGTACCAAGAGACCCAGTACTTC	CASSLQTQYQETQYF
13	TRBV2	TRBJ2-7	.	.	TGTGCCAGCACTGAGGTCGGTTCCTACGAGCAGTACTTC	CASTEVGSYEQYF
13	TRBV20-1	TRBJ2-7	.	.	TGCAGTGCTAGAGAGAAGGGGTCCTACGAGCAGTACTTC	CSAREKGSYEQYF
13	TRBV15	TRBJ2-2	few	.	TGTGCCACCAGCCGCCTCCCGGCCGGGGAGCTGTTTTTT	CATSRLPAGELFF
14	TRBV11-2	TRBJ2-7	few	.	TGTGCCAGCGCCCTCTCAGGTAGCTCCTACGAGCAGTACTTC	CASALSGSSYEQYF
17	TRBV7-8	TRBJ2-7	.	TRBD2	TGTGCCAGCAGCCCCGAGGGTGTGGCTAGCGGGGTCTACGAGCAGTACTTC	CASSPEGVASGVYEQYF
12	TRBV2	TRBJ2-7	.	.	TGTGCCAGCAGTGAAGAAGGGAACGAGCGGTACTTC	CASSEEGNERYF
15	TRBV10-3	TRBJ2-5	few	TRBD1	TGTGCCATCAGTCCGGACAGGGGGACCCAAGAGACCCAGTACTTC	CAISPDRGTQETQYF
16	TRBV25-1	TRBJ2-1	.	TRBD2	TGTGCCAGCAGTGATTTACGTAGCGGGTCTAGCAATGAGCAGTTCTTC	CASSDLRSGSSNEQFF
17	TRBV20-1	TRBJ2-4	few	TRBD2	TGCAGTGCTAGAGGGGGTGGGGCGGGGGTGACCAAAAACATTCAGTACTTC	CSARGGGAGVTKNIQYF
15	TRBV19	TRBJ2-2	.	TRBD1	TGTGCCAGTAGTGTCTGGACAGGGAGAGGCGGGGAGCTGTTTTTT	CASSVWTGRGGELFF
16	TRBV20-1	TRBJ2-7	.	.	TGCAGTGCTAGAGATTATGGGGTTAGCGTATCCTACGAGCAGTACTTC	CSARDYGVSVSYEQYF
12	TRBV10-2	TRBJ2-7	.	.	TGCGCCATAGGGGGGTCCTCCTACGAGCAGTACTTC	CAIGGSSYEQYF
13	TRBV19	TRBJ1-5	.	.	TGTCCCGGGGGCAGTTATAGCAATCAGCCCCAGCATTTT	CPGGSYSNQPQHF
14	TRBV9	TRBJ2-7	.	.	TGTGCCAGCAGCGTAACATGGGGCTCCTACGAGCAGTACTTC	CASSVTWGSYEQYF
13	TRBV6-1	TRBJ2-5	.	.	TGTGCCAGCAGTGAAGGGACAGAAGAGACCCAGTACTTC	CASSEGTEETQYF
16	TRBV3-1	TRBJ2-7	few	.	TGTGCCAGCAGCCAAGACCGGACAGTATCCTCCTACGAGCAGTACTTC	CASSQDRTVSSYEQYF
15	TRBV7-9	TRBJ2-1	few	TRBD1	TGTGCCAGCAGCTCCGACAGGGGCCGCAGGGATGAGCAGTTCTTC	CASSSDRGRRDEQFF
17	TRBV12-3/TRBV12-4	TRBJ2-2	few	.	TGTGCCAGCAGTTTTCCCCCGCAGGAGGGGGACACCGGGGAGCTGTTTTTT	CASSFPPQEGDTGELFF
15	TRBV5-4	TRBJ2-7	.	TRBD2	TGTGCCAGCAGCACTGAGGGAGGGGCCAAATACGAGCAGTACTTC	CASSTEGGAKYEQYF
13	TRBV12-3/TRBV12-4	TRBJ2-2	.	TRBD1	TGTGCCAGCGACAGGGGGCCATCTGGGGAGCTGTTTTTT	CASDRGPSGELFF
15	TRBV7-9	TRBJ1-5	.	TRBD1	TGTGCCAGCAGCGCTGACAGGGGGCGCGGTCAGCCCCAGCATTTT	CASSADRGRGQPQHF
12	TRBV7-9	TRBJ2-7	few	.	TGTGCCAGCAGCCCCGTCGTGGCGGGGCAGTACTTC	CASSPVVAGQYF
18	TRBV6-2/TRBV6-3	TRBJ2-3	once	TRBD2	TGTGCCAGCAGCCAAAGCCTAGCGGGGGGGCCAAACGCAGATACGCAGTATTTT	CASSQSLAGGPNADTQYF
16	TRBV12-3/TRBV12-4	TRBJ2-5	.	TRBD1	TGTGCCAGCAGTACGCGGACAGGGGTCCCCCAAGAGACCCAGTACTTC	CASSTRTGVPQETQYF
13	TRBV12-3/TRBV12-4	TRBJ2-5	few	.	TGTGCCAGCAGCGCCCTGGGGTACGAGACCCAGTACTTC	CASSALGYETQYF
12	TRBV10-3	TRBJ1-6	.	.	TGTGCCGGACGGTCTGGGGATTCACCCCTCCACTTT	CAGRSGDSPLHF
14	TRBV28	TRBJ1-6	.	TRBD1	TGTGCCAGCAGTCCTATCAGGGGGGGCTCACCCCTCCACTTT	CASSPIRGGSPLHF
15	TRBV15	TRBJ2-7	.	TRBD1	TGTGCCACCAGCAGAATGACAGGGGGCGGTTACGAGCAGTACTTC	CATSRMTGGGYEQYF
15	TRBV9	TRBJ2-5	.	.	TGTGCCAGCAGCGTAGGGTGGGCCTCACAAGAGACCCAGTACTTC	CASSVGWASQETQYF
13	TRBV7-9	TRBJ1-1	.	.	TGTGCCACCTCAGGGGCCTTGAACACTGAAGCTTTCTTT	CATSGALNTEAFF
14	TRBV12-3/TRBV12-4	TRBJ2-3	few	.	TGTGCCAGCAGTTTTCAGGGTAGCACAGATACGCAGTATTTT	CASSFQGSTDTQYF
12	TRBV6-5	TRBJ2-1	few	.	TGTGCCAGCAGAAGGGACAACGATGAGCAGTTCTTC	CASRRDNDEQFF
16	TRBV9	TRBJ2-5	few	.	TGTGCCAGCAGCGTAGTTGCAGGGGGGTCAGGAGAGACCCAGTACTTC	CASSVVAGGSGETQYF
12	TRBV12-3/TRBV12-4	TRBJ2-3	.	.	TGTGCCAGCAGTTTAATCCCAGATACGCAGTATTTT	CASSLIPDTQYF
14	TRBV20-1	TRBJ2-7	.	TRBD2	TGCAGTGCAGGGCCGGGACTAGCGGCCTACGAGCAGTACTTC	CSAGPGLAAYEQYF
15	TRBV4-1	TRBJ1-6	.	.	TGCGCCAGCAGCCTGGGACCTGCGGCTAATTCACCCCTCCACTTT	CASSLGPAANSPLHF
15	TRBV6-5	TRBJ2-1	many	TRBD2	TGTGCCAGCAGTCCGACTAGCGGGGGCCCACATGAGCAGTTCTTC	CASSPTSGGPHEQFF
13	TRBV29-1	TRBJ2-7	.	TRBD1	TGCAGCGTTGGCCTAGACAGGGCGTACGAGCAGTACTTC	CSVGLDRAYEQYF
16	TRBV15	TRBJ2-1	.	.	TGTGCCACCAGCAGAGAAAAGAGGAGCTCCTACAATGAGCAGTTCTTC	CATSREKRSSYNEQFF
15	TRBV3-1	TRBJ2-1	few	.	TGTGCCAGCAGCCAAGATAATAGCCCCTACAATGAGCAGTTCTTC	CASSQDNSPYNEQFF
14	TRBV5-1	TRBJ2-6	.	.	TGCGCCAGCTACTTAGGCTCTGGGGCCAACGTCCTGACTTTC	CASYLGSGANVLTF